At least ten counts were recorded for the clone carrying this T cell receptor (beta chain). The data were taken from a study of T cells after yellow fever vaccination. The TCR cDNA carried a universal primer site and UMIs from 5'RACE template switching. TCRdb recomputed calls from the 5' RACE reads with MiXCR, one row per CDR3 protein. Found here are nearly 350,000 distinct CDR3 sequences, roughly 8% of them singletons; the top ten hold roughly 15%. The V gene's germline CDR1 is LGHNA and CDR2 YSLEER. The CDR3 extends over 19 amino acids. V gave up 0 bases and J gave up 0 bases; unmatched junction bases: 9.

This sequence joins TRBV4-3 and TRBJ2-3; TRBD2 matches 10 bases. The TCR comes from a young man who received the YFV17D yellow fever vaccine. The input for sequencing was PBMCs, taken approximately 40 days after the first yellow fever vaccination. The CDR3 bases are TGCGCCAGCAGCCAAGAAAGGTCTAGCGGGGGACCAAGCACAGATACGCAGTATTTT. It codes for CASSQERSSGGPSTDTQYF.